The rows below give T cell receptor beta chains drawn from one sample of a study of T cell responses to AZD1222 COVID-19 vaccine. Measured with immunoSEQ multiplex PCR; TCRdb has only the in-frame clones, and not every one. The sample lists about 55,000 clones, 87% occurring once. The sequencing used peripheral blood, collected on day 0 of AZD1222 vaccination. These receptors came from an adult in good health. Each CDR3 is given with its conserved first and last residue.

CDR3aa | j_gene | v_gene
CASRPNRYSGNTIYF | TRBJ1-3 | TRBV2
CASSRLPGTNTEAFF | TRBJ1-1 | TRBV27
CASSFSLAGGTYEQYF | TRBJ2-7 | TRBV6-5
CASTPAPHIAYEQYF | TRBJ2-7 | TRBV6-5
CASSDSGGESDTQYF | TRBJ2-3 | TRBV6-4
CASSPGNEQFF | TRBJ2-1 | TRBV7-6
CSASRTGVGTDTQYF | TRBJ2-3 | TRBV20-1
CASSLSDGNQPQHF | TRBJ1-5 | TRBV27
CASSLVGKNYEQYF | TRBJ2-7 | TRBV7-9
CASSLGVSRSQPQHF | TRBJ1-5 | TRBV5-8
CASSPRMNTEAFF | TRBJ1-1 | TRBV6-5
CASSSSGQGIEQYF | TRBJ2-7 | TRBV5-6
CASSLEQYEQYF | TRBJ2-7 | TRBV12-3/TRBV12-4
CASSPPGSDREDEQFF | TRBJ2-1 | TRBV7-2
CASSQGGGREKLFF | TRBJ1-4 | TRBV3-1/TRBV3-2
CASSREAQTF | TRBJ1-4 | TRBV23-1
CASGAGGQDTQYF | TRBJ2-3 | TRBV12-3/TRBV12-4
CASSYRTEKTFF | TRBJ1-1 | TRBV6-2/TRBV6-3
CAISMGTGLYEQYF | TRBJ2-7 | TRBV10-3
CASSAGTSGGVSEQFF | TRBJ2-1 | TRBV9
CASSQDRNSRLNTEAFF | TRBJ1-1 | TRBV3-1/TRBV3-2
CASSELTGGNEKLFF | TRBJ1-4 | TRBV2
CASSSRDGGGFYGYTF | TRBJ1-2 | TRBV5-1
CASSFTGDTEAFF | TRBJ1-1 | TRBV7-9
CASSPLSREDSPLHF | TRBJ1-6 | TRBV18
CASSQTGVNQPQHF | TRBJ1-5 | TRBV3-1/TRBV3-2
CASSLGGGSRQPQHF | TRBJ1-5 | TRBV27
CASSGNYNEQFF | TRBJ2-1 | TRBV5-1
CASRWAGGGYTF | TRBJ1-2 | TRBV28
CASSVSRDYGYTF | TRBJ1-2 | TRBV9
CASSDRNQETQYF | TRBJ2-5 | TRBV25-1
CASSEALVSGANVLTF | TRBJ2-6 | TRBV6-1
CATSEAGQGVAYEQYF | TRBJ2-7 | TRBV24-1
CASSLTEPLGNTEAFF | TRBJ1-1 | TRBV27
CASSLDQGFTGGYTF | TRBJ1-2 | TRBV7-9
CASKGTGWFGTEAFF | TRBJ1-1 | TRBV19
CASSYFGTDNSPLHF | TRBJ1-6 | TRBV6-6
CASSPDRPNSGNTIYF | TRBJ1-3 | TRBV5-1
CAWSQPSGASEQFF | TRBJ2-1 | TRBV30
CASTPRYGSYEQYF | TRBJ2-7 | TRBV11-2
CASSSPGGPKNIQYF | TRBJ2-4 | TRBV5-8
CASSTNGYSGNTIYF | TRBJ1-3 | TRBV28
CASRSWGSGSQPQHF | TRBJ1-5 | TRBV28
CAISEGKETQYF | TRBJ2-5 | TRBV10-3
CASSLDKTGELGYEQYF | TRBJ2-7 | TRBV7-6
CASTEGLTDTQYF | TRBJ2-3 | TRBV12-3/TRBV12-4
CASSLLAGQETQYF | TRBJ2-5 | TRBV7-9
CASSFRTGAQSGGYTF | TRBJ1-2 | TRBV5-4
CASSYSTGGTEAFF | TRBJ1-1 | TRBV6-2/TRBV6-3
CASSQVGIDTGELFF | TRBJ2-2 | TRBV4-3